Presented here are 27 T cell receptor beta chains from one specimen sequenced in a study of blood T cell repertoires in COVID-19. The method was immunoSEQ multiplex PCR; TCRdb's version includes in-frame clones alone and lacks a portion of them. This sample carries some 120,000 clones, around nine tenths of them seen once, and the ten largest clones take more than 1.5%. Sequences were obtained from peripheral blood. The receptors were gathered from a human donor in a cohort sampled during active COVID-19.

The chain is built from TRBV5-1 and TRBJ1-6; 7 bases line up with TRBD1. The germline CDR1 and CDR2 sequences are SGHRS and YFSETQ. V trimming: 0 bases; J trimming: 4 bases; junction bases outside the gene matches: 7. The CDR3 runs 17 residues. In DNA, the CDR3 is TGCGCCAGCAGCTTGGCCCAGGGGGGCCTATATAATTCACCCCTCCACTTT. Translated, it gives CASSLAQGGLYNSPLHF.

V usage is TRBV9 and J usage is TRBJ1-4, with 7 positions matching TRBD1. CDR3 length equals 15 residues. The ends lost 3 bases at V and 0 bases at J; junction bases unmatched: 2. The germline V gene has CDR1 SGDLS and CDR2 YYNGEE. CDR3 bases: TGTGCCAGCAGCGCAGGACAGGCAACTAATGAAAAACTGTTTTTT. Amino acid sequence: CASSAGQATNEKLFF.

This chain uses TRBV7-6 with TRBJ2-1, with TRBD2 matching 11 bases. The J segment lost 0 bases and the V segment lost 0 bases, leaving 4 bases of the junction unmatched. The V gene's germline CDR1 is SGHVS and CDR2 FNYEAQ. CDR3 length equals 18 residues. CDR3 residues: CASSLAALAGVSYNEQFF. The CDR3, as DNA: TGTGCCAGCAGCTTAGCCGCACTAGCGGGGGTCTCCTACAATGAGCAGTTCTTC.

The chain recombines TRBV25-1 with TRBJ1-1, with D perhaps TRBD1 (5 bases). Germline V gene data show CDR1 as MGHDK and CDR2 as SYGVNS. The germline V and J ends were trimmed by 2 bases and 8 bases, with 12 bases remaining between them. CDR3 length equals 13 residues. CDR3 sequence: CASSEGGFQEAFF. Written as DNA, the CDR3 is TGTGCCAGCAGTGAAGGGGGGTTCCAGGAAGCTTTCTTT.

J is TRBJ1-2 and V is TRBV11-2; D call uncertain. The germline V gene has CDR1 SGHAT and CDR2 FQNNGV. The CDR3 has 13 residues. The V gene lost 0 bases and the J gene lost 8 bases, with 10 bases spanning the gap. CDR3 nucleotide sequence: TGTGCCAGCAGCTTAGATGAGGTATACGGCTACACCTTC. Amino acids: CASSLDEVYGYTF.

The chain couples TRBV7-9 to TRBJ1-6; D is undetermined. The V end lost 5 bases, the J end lost 7 bases, and 12 bases lay between the germline ends. Germline CDR1 reads SEHNR; CDR2 reads FQNEAQ (reference sequence). This CDR3 contains 14 residues. The CDR3 sequence: CASSQGRQNSPLHF. In nucleotides, the CDR3 is TGTGCCAGCAGCCAAGGGAGGCAAAATTCACCCCTCCACTTT.

The J gene is TRBJ2-1, the V gene TRBV7-8; 9 nucleotides agree with TRBD1. This CDR3 has 16 amino acids. CDR1 and CDR2 from the germline V gene are SGHVS and FQNEAQ. V lost 4 bases, J lost 2 bases, and 6 bases stayed unmatched. The chain's CDR3 is CASSSSGTGPYNEQFF. The CDR3 coding sequence is TGTGCCAGCAGCTCCAGCGGGACAGGGCCCTACAATGAGCAGTTCTTC.

The gene calls are TRBV28 and TRBJ2-5, with a possible D match to TRBD1 (6 bases). V was clipped by 6 bases and J by 1 base, with 12 bases between them. Germline V lookup: CDR1 MDHEN, CDR2 SYDVKM. The CDR3 runs 14 residues. Here the CDR3 reads CASRLQGGQETQYF. CDR3 nucleotides: TGTGCCAGCAGGCTACAGGGCGGCCAAGAGACCCAGTACTTC.

V and J are TRBV18 and TRBJ2-6; TRBD1 matches at 9 bases. Germline CDR1 reads KGHSH; CDR2 reads LQKENI. Trimming took 3 bases from V and 0 from J; bases not matched to a gene: 3. CDR3 length: 17 residues. This CDR3 is CASSPGQGISGANVLTF. The CDR3 nucleotides are TGTGCCAGCTCACCGGGACAGGGAATCTCTGGGGCCAACGTCCTGACTTTC. The variable domain in full, completed from reference TRBV18 and TRBJ2-6, reads NAGVMQNPRHLVRRRGQEARLRCSPMKGHSHVYWYRQLPEEGLKFMVYLQKENIIDESGMPKERFSAEFPKEGPSILRIQQVVRGDSAAYFCASSPGQGISGANVLTFGAGSRLTVL.

The genes are TRBV12-2 and TRBJ2-7; the tabulated D call, TRBD2, remains unverified against the DNA. TRBV12-2 is described as a pseudogene. The CDR3 runs 20 residues. CDR3 in DNA: TGTGCAAGTCGCACAGGCCTAATTATCCCGGGACTAGAAATTGCCTACGAGCAGTACTTC. Translation: CASRTGLIIPGLEIAYEQYF.

The chain has TRBV7-2 and TRBJ2-2, with 10 bases that match TRBD2. Germline CDR1 reads SGHTA; CDR2 reads FQGNSA. The CDR3 covers 15 residues. Trimming took 6 bases from V and 1 from J; bases not matched to a gene: 2. CDR3 sequence: CASRWTSGNTGELFF. As DNA, the CDR3 is TGTGCCAGCAGGTGGACTAGCGGGAACACCGGGGAGCTGTTTTTT.

This clone has only one observation. The chain joins TRBV5-1 to TRBJ2-3, with a possible D match to TRBD2 (6 bases). Looked up from germline, CDR1 is SGHRS and CDR2 is YFSETQ. The CDR3 has 14 residues. Trimming stripped 4 bases from V and 4 bases from J, with 13 bases between. CDR3 in DNA: TGCGCCAGCAGCACTACAGCGGGCGCAGATACGCAGTATTTT. Translation gives CASSTTAGADTQYF.

This chain links TRBV5-1 with TRBJ2-1; possibly TRBD1 for D (6 bases). CDR1 and CDR2 (germline): SGHRS, YFSETQ. V lost 4 bases, J lost 12 bases, and 14 bases lay in between. The CDR3 is 12 residues long. The CDR3 coding sequence is TGCGCCAGCAGCCCCTCAGGGGTTGTGCAGTTCTTC. Translating it yields CASSPSGVVQFF.

The gene calls are TRBV27 and TRBJ1-5, with D possibly TRBD1 on 6 matching bases. The CDR3 covers 17 residues. Trimming took off 2 bases at V and 1 base at J, with 15 bases between the two ends. The V gene's germline CDR1 is MNHEY and CDR2 SMNVEV (reference sequence). CDR3 sequence: CASSLGGGGFSNQPQHF. In DNA, the CDR3 is TGTGCCAGCAGTTTAGGGGGGGGCGGATTCAGCAATCAGCCCCAGCATTTT.

The V and J genes are TRBV28 and TRBJ2-1, with unresolved D. V was pared by 4 bases and J by 10 bases, with 14 bases between. The CDR3 covers 13 residues. Looked up from germline, CDR1 is MDHEN and CDR2 is SYDVKM. The CDR3 DNA sequence: TGTGCCAGCAGTTCCCCAACCAGATGGGAGCAGTTCTTC. It codes for CASSSPTRWEQFF.

The J gene is TRBJ1-2, the V gene TRBV27, with 10 bases identical to TRBD1. J was trimmed by 4 bases and V by 5 bases; bases with no gene match: 10. The CDR3 sequence is 16 residues long. In germline, CDR1 is MNHEY, CDR2 SMNVEV (reference sequence). CDR3 residues: CASSPYDRGLGYGYTF. The CDR3 nucleotides are TGTGCCAGCAGTCCGTACGACAGGGGGCTTGGCTATGGCTACACCTTC.

The V gene is TRBV2, the J gene TRBJ2-5; perhaps TRBD1 as D (7 bases). V lost 5 bases to trimming and J lost 4 bases, with 23 bases between them. The CDR3 runs 17 residues. In germline, CDR1 is SNHLY, CDR2 FYNNEI. The CDR3 here is CASSPLPVRGRGETQYF. CDR3 coding DNA: TGTGCCAGCAGTCCTCTCCCGGTGAGGGGGCGGGGAGAGACCCAGTACTTC. The full variable domain, completed using reference TRBV2 and TRBJ2-5, is EPEVTQTPSHQVTQMGQEVILRCVPISNHLYFYWYRQILGQKVEFLVSFYNNEISEKSEIFDDQFSVERPDGSNFTLKIRSTKLEDSAMYFCASSPLPVRGRGETQYFGPGTRLLVL.

This chain uses TRBV5-6 with TRBJ1-2, with 7 positions matching TRBD1. This CDR3 has 12 residues. The germline CDR1 and CDR2 sequences are SGHDT and YYEEEE. V shed 4 bases, J shed 7 bases, and the junction held 4 bases outside the gene matches. CDR3 sequence: CASSLDRVGYTF. DNA for the CDR3: TGTGCCAGCAGCCTTGACAGGGTTGGCTACACCTTC.

This clone showed up just a few times. This chain uses TRBV19 with TRBJ1-3; TRBD1 agrees at 7 bases. This CDR3 is built from 18 residues. CDR1 LNHDA and CDR2 SQIVND come from the germline V gene (reference sequence). Germline trimming cut 4 bases from V and 0 bases from J; bases unmatched to any gene: 12. The CDR3 DNA is TGTGCCAGTAGTACGTCCCGGGGACAGCTGAGCTCTGGAAACACCATATATTTT. Translating gives CASSTSRGQLSSGNTIYF.

This clone was picked up a small number of times. The genes are TRBV7-6 and TRBJ2-7, with D possibly matching TRBD2 (5 bases). The CDR3 has 13 amino acids. V was pared by 5 bases and J by 3 bases, with 11 bases between. Germline V gene lookup returns CDR1 SGHVS and CDR2 FNYEAQ. CDR3 residues: CASSLERNYEQYF. The CDR3 nucleotides read TGTGCCAGCAGCCTGGAGCGGAACTACGAGCAGTACTTC.

The rearrangement joins TRBV5-1 to TRBJ2-5, with 7 bases fitting TRBD1. Germline CDR1 reads SGHRS; CDR2 reads YFSETQ. CDR3 length: 14 amino acids. The ends lost 6 bases at V and 3 bases at J; junction bases unmatched: 8. CDR3 nucleotides: TGCGCCAGCAACCGACAGGGTGGGGAAGAGACCCAGTACTTC. It codes for CASNRQGGEETQYF.

This clone is a singleton in its sample. This rearrangement joins TRBV12-3 or TRBV12-4 to TRBJ1-5; a weak D match, TRBD1 (5 bases). The CDR3 has 13 amino acids. Trimming left V 6 bases short and J 3 bases short, with 9 bases between. The CDR3 loop reads CASSLGVNQPQHF. The CDR3, as DNA: TGTGCCAGCAGCCTAGGGGTCAATCAGCCCCAGCATTTT.

This clone was seen only once. One end of the junction does not line up with germline, which may come from a read error. V and J are TRBV5-1 and TRBJ2-7; 7 bases fit TRBD1. CDR3 length equals 16 residues. Germline-derived CDR1 and CDR2 are SGHRS and YFSETQ. The CDR3 here is CASSLALTGATYGQYF. DNA of the CDR3: TGCGCCAGCAGCTTGGCTCTCACAGGGGCGACCTACGGGCAGTACTTC.

V is TRBV6-5 and J is TRBJ2-1; 8 nucleotides agree with TRBD2. The CDR3 length is 15 residues. CDR1 and CDR2 from the germline V gene are MNHEY and SVGAGI. The V gene end was trimmed by 6 bases and the J gene end by 4 bases; junction bases not matched to a gene: 8. In nucleotides, the CDR3 is TGTGCCAGCAGCTTACGACTAGCGTTATACAATGAGCAGTTCTTC. As protein: CASSLRLALYNEQFF.

The chain uses TRBV28 and TRBJ1-2; 8 bases fit TRBD1. Germline trimming cut 3 bases from V and 0 bases from J; bases unmatched to any gene: 3. Germline V gene sequence: CDR1 MDHEN, CDR2 SYDVKM. This CDR3 comprises 15 residues. DNA for the CDR3: TGTGCCAGCAGTTTGACAGGGGCAGCTAACTATGGCTACACCTTC. Its translation: CASSLTGAANYGYTF.

This clone was seen a handful of times. The rearrangement uses TRBV12-3 or TRBV12-4 and TRBJ2-7, with D possibly being TRBD1 (6 bases). The CDR3 has 13 residues. The V and J ends lost 7 bases and 3 bases respectively, with 13 bases between them. The CDR3 reads CASMGRGSYEQYF. In DNA form, the CDR3 reads TGTGCCAGCATGGGCAGGGGAAGCTACGAGCAGTACTTC.

The chain links TRBV21-1 to TRBJ1-3; the tabulated D call, TRBD1, remains unverified against the DNA. TRBV21-1 is flagged as a pseudogene. This CDR3 contains 15 residues. CDR3 sequence (DNA): TGTGCCAGCACTCCCGACAGGGGTTCTGGAAACACCATATATTTT. Translating it yields CASTPDRGSGNTIYF.